This T cell receptor beta chain is drawn from a study of blood T cell repertoires in COVID-19. Across the study: The samples span acute and convalescent COVID-19 from the United States, Italy and Spain.

V lost 4 bases and J lost 0, with 13 bases in between. Per germline, CDR1 SQVTM and CDR2 ANQGSEA. The CDR3 contains 14 residues. Measured with immunoSEQ multiplex PCR; TCRdb has only the in-frame clones, and not every one. Found here are about 180,000 clones, about 84% of them singletons; the top ten hold approximately 7.1%. The V gene is TRBV29-1, the J gene TRBJ2-7; a weak D match, TRBD2 (5 bases). This clonotype was sampled from a human donor in a cohort sampled during active COVID-19. The specimen sequenced was peripheral blood. CDR3 nucleotides: TGCAGCGTTGGGAGGACTGAGAGCTCCTACGAGCAGTACTTC. It codes for CSVGRTESSYEQYF.